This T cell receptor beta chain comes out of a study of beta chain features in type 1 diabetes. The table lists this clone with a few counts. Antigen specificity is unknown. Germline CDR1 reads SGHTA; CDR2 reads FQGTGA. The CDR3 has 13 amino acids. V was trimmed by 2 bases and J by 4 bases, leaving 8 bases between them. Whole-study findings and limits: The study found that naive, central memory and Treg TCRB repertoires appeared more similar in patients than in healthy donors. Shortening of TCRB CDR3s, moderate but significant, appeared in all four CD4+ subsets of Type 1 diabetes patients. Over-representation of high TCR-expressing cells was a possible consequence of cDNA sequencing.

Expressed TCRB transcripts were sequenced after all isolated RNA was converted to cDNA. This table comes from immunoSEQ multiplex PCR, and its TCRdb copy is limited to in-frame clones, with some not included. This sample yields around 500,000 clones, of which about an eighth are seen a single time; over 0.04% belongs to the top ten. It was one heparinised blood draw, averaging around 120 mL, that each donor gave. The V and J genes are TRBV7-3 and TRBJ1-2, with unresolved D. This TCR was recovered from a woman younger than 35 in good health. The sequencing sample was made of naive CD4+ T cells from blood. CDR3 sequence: CASSLDHRYGYTF. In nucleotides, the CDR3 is TGTGCCAGCAGCTTAGACCACCGCTATGGCTACACCTTC.